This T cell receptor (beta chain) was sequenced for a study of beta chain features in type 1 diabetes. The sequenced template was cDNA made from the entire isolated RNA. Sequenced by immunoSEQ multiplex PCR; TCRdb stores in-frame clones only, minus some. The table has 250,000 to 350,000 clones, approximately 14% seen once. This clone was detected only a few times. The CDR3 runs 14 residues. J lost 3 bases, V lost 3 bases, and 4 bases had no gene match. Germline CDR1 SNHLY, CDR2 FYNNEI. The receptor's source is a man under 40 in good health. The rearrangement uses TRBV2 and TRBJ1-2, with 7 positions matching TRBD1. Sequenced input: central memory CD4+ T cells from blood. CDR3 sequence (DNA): TGTGCCAGCAGTGAGCGACAGGGTTACTATGGCTACACCTTC. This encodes CASSERQGYYGYTF.